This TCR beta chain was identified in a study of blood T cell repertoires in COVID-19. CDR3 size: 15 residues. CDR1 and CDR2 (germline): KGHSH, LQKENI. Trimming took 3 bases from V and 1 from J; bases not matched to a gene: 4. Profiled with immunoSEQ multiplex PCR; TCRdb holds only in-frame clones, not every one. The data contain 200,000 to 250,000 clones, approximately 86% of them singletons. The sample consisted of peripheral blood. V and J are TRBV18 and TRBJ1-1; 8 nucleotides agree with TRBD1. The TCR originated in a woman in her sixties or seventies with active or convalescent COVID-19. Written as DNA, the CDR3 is TGTGCCAGCTCACCTCGGACAGGGACGAACACTGAAGCTTTCTTT. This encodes CASSPRTGTNTEAFF.